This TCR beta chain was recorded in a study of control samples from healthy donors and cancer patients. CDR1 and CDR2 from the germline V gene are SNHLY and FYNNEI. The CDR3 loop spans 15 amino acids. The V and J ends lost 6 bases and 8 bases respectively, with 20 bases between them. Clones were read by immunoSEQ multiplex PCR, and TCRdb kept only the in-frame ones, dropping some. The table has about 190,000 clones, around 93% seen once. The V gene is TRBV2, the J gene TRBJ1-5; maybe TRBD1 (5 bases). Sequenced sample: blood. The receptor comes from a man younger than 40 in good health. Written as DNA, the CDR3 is TGTGCCAGCAGGGCGGCAGGGAGGGGATTGGAGCCCCAGCATTTT. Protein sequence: CASRAAGRGLEPQHF.